At least ten counts were recorded for the clone carrying this T cell receptor (beta chain). Its antigen is not identified. Unique molecular identifiers were present in the TCR beta cDNA libraries. In TCRdb, the PCR reads were re-called with MiXCR into one record per CDR3 protein. The table shows around 250,000 distinct CDR3 sequences, with 35% to 40% occurring only once. Trimming cost V 4 bases and J 2 bases, with 16 bases left between them. This CDR3 region has 16 residues. Germline V gives CDR1 SGHRS, CDR2 YFSETQ. These data belong to a study of post-analysis software for immune sequencing data. Study summary: Clinical courses comprised relapsing-remitting, secondary progressive and progressive-relapsing multiple sclerosis. Broader study findings: Four or five TRBV segments occurring more often in patients than controls included TRBV5-6, TRBV5-1 and TRBV20-1.

V and J are TRBV5-1 and TRBJ1-5; possible D gene TRBD1, 6 bases. The receptor comes from a girl aged 10 to 17 with multiple sclerosis. Sample: blood. CDR3 nucleotide sequence: TGCGCCAGCAGCCTGGAAGGGGGGGAAGGCAATCAGCCCCAGCATTTT. Protein sequence: CASSLEGGEGNQPQHF.